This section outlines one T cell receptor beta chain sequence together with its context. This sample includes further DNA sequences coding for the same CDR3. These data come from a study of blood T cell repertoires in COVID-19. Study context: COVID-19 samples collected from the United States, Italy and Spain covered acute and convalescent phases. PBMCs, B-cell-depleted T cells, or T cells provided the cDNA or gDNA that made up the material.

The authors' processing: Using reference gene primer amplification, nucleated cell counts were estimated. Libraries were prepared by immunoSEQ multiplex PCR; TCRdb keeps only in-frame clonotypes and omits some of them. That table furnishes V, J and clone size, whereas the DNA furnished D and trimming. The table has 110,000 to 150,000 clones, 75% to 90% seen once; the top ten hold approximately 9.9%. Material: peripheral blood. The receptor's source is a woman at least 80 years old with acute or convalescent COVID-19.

The CDR3 DNA is TGCGCCAGCAGCTTGGGCCAGGGCGGTGAAAAACTGTTTTTT. Encoded protein: CASSLGQGGEKLFF. The rearrangement links TRBV5-1 to TRBJ1-4, with D perhaps TRBD1 (5 bases). The CDR3 covers 14 residues. Looked up from germline, CDR1 is SGHRS and CDR2 is YFSETQ. The V and J ends lost 0 bases and 7 bases respectively, with 10 bases between them.